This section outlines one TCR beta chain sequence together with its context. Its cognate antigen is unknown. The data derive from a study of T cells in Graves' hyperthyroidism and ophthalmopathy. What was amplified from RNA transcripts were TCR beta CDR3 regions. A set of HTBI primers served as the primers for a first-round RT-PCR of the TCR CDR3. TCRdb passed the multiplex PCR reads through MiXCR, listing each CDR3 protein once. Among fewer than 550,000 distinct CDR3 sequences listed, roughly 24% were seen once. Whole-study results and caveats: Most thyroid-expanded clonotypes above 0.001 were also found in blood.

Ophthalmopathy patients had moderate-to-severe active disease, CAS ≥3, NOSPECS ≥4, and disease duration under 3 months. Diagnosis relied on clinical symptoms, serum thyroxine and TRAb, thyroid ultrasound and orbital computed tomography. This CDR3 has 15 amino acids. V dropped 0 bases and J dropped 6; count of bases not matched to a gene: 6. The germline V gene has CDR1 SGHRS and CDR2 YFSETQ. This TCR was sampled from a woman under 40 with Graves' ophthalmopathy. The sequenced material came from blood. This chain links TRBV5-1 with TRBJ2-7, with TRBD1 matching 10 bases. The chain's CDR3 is CASSLGQGAGSEQYF. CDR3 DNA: TGCGCCAGCAGCTTGGGACAGGGGGCAGGGAGCGAGCAGTACTTC.